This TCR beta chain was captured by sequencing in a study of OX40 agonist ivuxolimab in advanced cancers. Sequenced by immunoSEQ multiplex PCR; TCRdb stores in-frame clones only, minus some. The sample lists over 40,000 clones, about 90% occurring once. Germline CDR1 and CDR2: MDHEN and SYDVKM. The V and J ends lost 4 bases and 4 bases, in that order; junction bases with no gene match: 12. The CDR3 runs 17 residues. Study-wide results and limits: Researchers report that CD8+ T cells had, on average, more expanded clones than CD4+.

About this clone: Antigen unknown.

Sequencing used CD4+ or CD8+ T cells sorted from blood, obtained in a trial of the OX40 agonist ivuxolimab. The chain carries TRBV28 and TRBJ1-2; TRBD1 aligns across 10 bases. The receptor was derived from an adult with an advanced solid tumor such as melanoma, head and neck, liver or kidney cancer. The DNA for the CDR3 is TGTGCCAGCAGTTCCGGGACAGGGGTGGGAACCTCCTATGGCTACACCTTC. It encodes CASSSGTGVGTSYGYTF.